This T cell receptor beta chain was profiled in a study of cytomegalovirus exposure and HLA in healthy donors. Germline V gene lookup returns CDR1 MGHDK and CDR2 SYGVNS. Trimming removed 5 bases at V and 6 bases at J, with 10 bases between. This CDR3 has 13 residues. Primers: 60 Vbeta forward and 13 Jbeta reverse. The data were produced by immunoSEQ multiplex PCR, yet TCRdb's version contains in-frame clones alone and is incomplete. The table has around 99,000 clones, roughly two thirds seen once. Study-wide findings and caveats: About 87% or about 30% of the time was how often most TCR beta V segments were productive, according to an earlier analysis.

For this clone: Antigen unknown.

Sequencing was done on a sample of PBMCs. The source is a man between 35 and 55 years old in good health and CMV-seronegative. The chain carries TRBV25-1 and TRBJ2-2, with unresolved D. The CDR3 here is CASSNSGAGELFF. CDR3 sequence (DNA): TGTGCCAGCAGTAATTCAGGTGCCGGGGAGCTGTTTTTT.